These 21 T cell receptor beta chains originate from one sample sequenced in a study of blood T cell repertoires in COVID-19. Data came from immunoSEQ multiplex PCR; TCRdb stores just in-frame clones and leaves some out. The data show under 95,000 clones, around 88% seen once. The sample was peripheral blood. Every receptor here comes from a man aged 60-69 years with acute or convalescent COVID-19.

The CDR3 DNA reads as TGTGCCAGCACATGGGGGGAAAATCAGCCCCAGCATTTT. Its translation: CASTWGENQPQHF. The chain employs TRBV12-3 or TRBV12-4 and TRBJ1-5; D might be TRBD1 (5 bases). This CDR3 comprises 13 residues. Trimming cost V 7 bases and J 4 bases, with 11 bases left between them.

J is TRBJ1-2 and V is TRBV2; D uncertain. CDR3 length equals 13 residues. The germline V gene has CDR1 SNHLY and CDR2 FYNNEI. Trimming stripped 3 bases from V and 2 bases from J, with 7 bases between. Here the CDR3 DNA reads TGTGCCAGCAGTGACGCGGTGAACTATGGCTACACCTTC. Protein: CASSDAVNYGYTF.

This chain links TRBV29-1 with TRBJ2-2, with 8 bases matching TRBD1. The ends lost 2 bases at V and 6 bases at J; junction bases unmatched: 2. The CDR3 has 13 residues. Germline CDR1 and CDR2: SQVTM and ANQGSEA. CDR3 sequence reads: CSVEKTGAGELFF. The CDR3 DNA is TGCAGCGTTGAAAAGACAGGGGCCGGGGAGCTGTTTTTT.

The chain links TRBV5-1 to TRBJ2-3; possible D gene TRBD1, 6 bases. The germline V gene has CDR1 SGHRS and CDR2 YFSETQ. The CDR3 covers 15 residues. V shed 5 bases and J shed 5 bases, with 18 bases lying between them. The DNA for the CDR3 is TGCGCCAGCAGTTCAACAGGGAGTTCGGTAGATACGCAGTATTTT. It translates to CASSSTGSSVDTQYF.

The CDR3 region is CASSYGTANTEAFF. The CDR3 coding sequence is TGTGCCAGCAGTTACGGGACAGCGAACACTGAAGCTTTCTTT. The chain links TRBV6-2 or TRBV6-3 to TRBJ1-1, with 7 bases fitting TRBD1. Germline trimming cut 2 bases from V and 1 base from J; bases unmatched to any gene: 1. The CDR3 totals 14 residues. Germline CDR1 is MNHEY and CDR2 is SVGEGT.

The chain carries TRBV14 and TRBJ1-4; the D gene is possibly TRBD1 (6 bases). The germline V and J ends were trimmed by 1 base and 0 bases, with 18 bases remaining between them. Germline-derived CDR1 and CDR2 are SGHDN and FVKESK. This CDR3 region has 19 residues. The CDR3 DNA follows: TGTGCCAGCAGCCAAGTTGGACAGCCGGGGCCTGCAACTAATGAAAAACTGTTTTTT. This gives the protein CASSQVGQPGPATNEKLFF.

This clone has a handful of counts. The rearrangement links TRBV9 to TRBJ2-7, with D perhaps TRBD1 (5 bases). The CDR3 is 13 residues long. The V gene lost 4 bases and the J gene lost 0 bases, with 8 bases spanning the gap. From germline, CDR1 is SGDLS and CDR2 YYNGEE. The CDR3 spells CASSPDNSYEQYF. The CDR3 nucleotides read TGTGCCAGCAGCCCGGACAACTCCTACGAGCAGTACTTC.

The V gene is TRBV5-4, the J gene TRBJ2-3; 11 nucleotides line up with TRBD2. Germline assignment: CDR1 SGHNT and CDR2 YYREEE (reference sequence). The CDR3 sequence is 16 residues long. V trimming: 0 bases; J trimming: 4 bases; junction bases outside the gene matches: 4. CDR3 sequence: CASSLEGSGGADTQYF. CDR3 sequence (DNA): TGTGCCAGCAGCTTGGAGGGTAGCGGGGGGGCAGATACGCAGTATTTT.

This clone was seen only once. The rearrangement uses TRBV19 and TRBJ1-2; no reliable D call. The CDR3 contains 11 residues. V lost 5 bases and J lost 8, with 9 bases in between. Germline V gene data show CDR1 as LNHDA and CDR2 as SQIVND (reference sequence). The CDR3 DNA follows: TGTGCCAGTAGTGCGGCGAGAGGCTACACCTTC. Encoded protein: CASSAARGYTF.

The V and J genes are TRBV5-1 and TRBJ2-1, with 8 positions matching TRBD1. Germline CDR1 is SGHRS and CDR2 is YFSETQ. The trim removed 6 bases at V and 1 base at J, leaving 6 bases unmatched. The CDR3 has 15 residues. CDR3 amino acids: CASKPRQGSYNEQFF. The CDR3 bases are TGCGCCAGCAAGCCAAGACAGGGGTCCTACAATGAGCAGTTCTTC.

V gene TRBV11-2 combines with J gene TRBJ2-1; 13 bases fit TRBD2. CDR1 is SGHAT and CDR2 is FQNNGV in the germline V gene. This CDR3 contains 19 residues. V lost 4 bases to trimming and J lost 0 bases; unmatched junction nucleotides: 9. CDR3 coding DNA: TGTGCCAGCAGCTACCGGACTAGCGGGGGTACTAGCTCCTACAATGAGCAGTTCTTC. Translation gives CASSYRTSGGTSSYNEQFF. The complete variable domain, with remaining parts taken from reference TRBV11-2 and TRBJ2-1, reads EAGVAQSPRYKIIEKRQSVAFWCNPISGHATLYWYQQILGQGPKLLIQFQNNGVVDDSQLPKDRFSAERLKGVDSTLKIQPAKLEDSAVYLCASSYRTSGGTSSYNEQFFGPGTRLTVL.

This clone was observed once. This chain links TRBV9 with TRBJ2-5; TRBD1 aligns across 7 bases. The CDR3 loop spans 14 amino acids. Trimming at V came to 4 bases and at J to 9 bases, leaving 12 bases not matched to a gene. Per germline, CDR1 SGDLS and CDR2 YYNGEE. DNA for the CDR3: TGTGCCAGCAGCTCTAAGTCCACTCAGGGGGCCCAGTACTTC. Translating it yields CASSSKSTQGAQYF.

V is TRBV3-1 (or the pseudogene TRBV3-2) and J is TRBJ2-3, with 8 bases lining up with TRBD2. CDR1 and CDR2 from the germline V gene are LGHDT and YNNKEL (reference sequence). The CDR3 sequence is 17 residues long. V lost 1 base, J lost 5 bases, and 11 bases stayed unmatched. The CDR3 protein is CASSQGRSGGRVDTQYF. The CDR3 DNA reads TGTGCCAGCAGCCAAGGAAGGAGCGGGGGCCGGGTAGATACGCAGTATTTT.

The gene calls are TRBV7-7 and TRBJ2-1; 8 positions match TRBD1. The ends lost 5 bases at V and 2 bases at J; junction bases unmatched: 5. Germline loops: CDR1 SSHAT, CDR2 FNYEAQ (reference sequence). The CDR3 consists of 15 residues. CDR3 DNA: TGTGCCAGCAGCCCTGGACAGGGTACCTACAATGAGCAGTTCTTC. This encodes CASSPGQGTYNEQFF.

J is TRBJ1-6 and V is TRBV30; D remains unclear. The germline V gene has CDR1 GTSNPN and CDR2 SVGIG (reference sequence). The CDR3 loop spans 13 amino acids. Trimming took 2 bases from V and 8 from J, leaving 10 bases between them. DNA for the CDR3: TGTGCCTGGAGTTACGGGGATGATTCACCCCTCCACTTT. Its protein is CAWSYGDDSPLHF.

The rearrangement joins TRBV10-1 to TRBJ2-2, with D maybe TRBD2 (6 bases). V was trimmed by 3 bases and J by 0 bases, leaving 11 bases between them. Germline V lookup: CDR1 WNHNN, CDR2 SYGVQD (reference sequence). The length of the CDR3 is 16 residues. CDR3 residues: CASSDAGTTNTGELFF. The CDR3 nucleotides are TGCGCCAGCAGTGACGCGGGGACCACGAACACCGGGGAGCTGTTTTTT.

The chain combines TRBV15 with TRBJ2-1; 7 positions match TRBD1. The CDR3 sequence is 15 residues long. V dropped 2 bases and J dropped 5; count of bases not matched to a gene: 6. Germline-derived CDR1 and CDR2 are LNHNV and YYDKDF (reference sequence). This CDR3 is CATSRQTGRHNEQFF. CDR3 sequence (DNA): TGTGCCACCAGCAGACAGACAGGGCGGCACAATGAGCAGTTCTTC.

V is TRBV2 and J is TRBJ2-5, with TRBD1 matching 7 bases. The CDR3 is 12 amino acids. Losses at the gene ends were 8 bases for V and 4 bases for J; bases not matched to a gene: 4. The germline V gene encodes CDR1 SNHLY and CDR2 FYNNEI. The CDR3 loop is CASRSGGETQYF. The CDR3 coding sequence is TGTGCCAGCCGATCAGGGGGAGAGACCCAGTACTTC. Drawing the rest from reference TRBV2 and TRBJ2-5, the complete variable domain is EPEVTQTPSHQVTQMGQEVILRCVPISNHLYFYWYRQILGQKVEFLVSFYNNEISEKSEIFDDQFSVERPDGSNFTLKIRSTKLEDSAMYFCASRSGGETQYFGPGTRLLVL.

The CDR3 DNA follows: TGTGCCAGCAGCCAAGGGGCTAATGAAAAACTGTTTTTT. It yields the protein CASSQGANEKLFF. The genes are TRBV13 and TRBJ1-4; D might be TRBD1 (5 bases). V was cut by 5 bases and J by 3 bases, with 7 bases left in between. The CDR3 covers 13 residues. The germline CDR1 and CDR2 sequences are PRHDT and FYEKMQ (reference sequence).

This clone was found a few times. This chain joins TRBV10-3 and TRBJ2-3; 7 bases match TRBD2. V dropped 8 bases and J dropped 2; count of bases not matched to a gene: 7. The CDR3 runs to 14 residues. CDR1 ENHRY and CDR2 SYGVKD come from the germline V gene. The DNA for the CDR3 is TGTGCCATCCCCAAGAGCGGGGTCACAGATACGCAGTATTTT. It encodes CAIPKSGVTDTQYF.

This clone was counted between two and nine times. V usage is TRBV13 and J usage is TRBJ1-2, with D tentatively TRBD1 (6 bases). The CDR3 length is 17 residues. V dropped 2 bases and J dropped 0 bases, with 16 bases sitting between them. CDR1 and CDR2 (germline): PRHDT, FYEKMQ (reference sequence). The CDR3 coding sequence is TGTGCCAGCAGCTTAACCTTGACAGGAACGGCTAACTATGGCTACACCTTC. Translation: CASSLTLTGTANYGYTF.